This T cell receptor (beta chain) was documented in a study of T cells in Graves' hyperthyroidism and ophthalmopathy. Clinical Activity Scores of at least 3, NOSPECS grades of at least 4 and durations under 3 months characterized ophthalmopathy patients. Diagnoses rested on clinical symptoms, serum thyroxine and TRAb, thyroid ultrasound and orbital computed tomography. Amplified regions were TCR beta CDR3 sequences from RNA transcripts. First-round RT-PCR targeting the TCR CDR3 was performed with the HTBI primer set. TCRdb fed the multiplex PCR reads into MiXCR, producing one record per CDR3 protein. This table has some 530,000 distinct CDR3 sequences, about 20% appearing once. Study-level findings and limits: Stable hyperthyroidism and ophthalmopathy were separated using 13 V-J signatures.

In this sample, this clonotype turned up a few times. Its target is not known. CDR3 length: 18 amino acids. Trimming at V came to 2 bases and at J to 5 bases, leaving 15 bases not matched to a gene. Germline V lookup: CDR1 SGHTA, CDR2 FQGNSA. The material sequenced was blood. This TCR derives from a woman in her seventies with Graves' ophthalmopathy. This sequence joins TRBV7-2 and TRBJ2-5; TRBD2 matches 9 bases. The CDR3 nucleotides are TGTGCCAGCAGCTTACAATCTCAGGGTAGCGGGAGCTGGGAGACCCAGTACTTC. Translated, it gives CASSLQSQGSGSWETQYF.